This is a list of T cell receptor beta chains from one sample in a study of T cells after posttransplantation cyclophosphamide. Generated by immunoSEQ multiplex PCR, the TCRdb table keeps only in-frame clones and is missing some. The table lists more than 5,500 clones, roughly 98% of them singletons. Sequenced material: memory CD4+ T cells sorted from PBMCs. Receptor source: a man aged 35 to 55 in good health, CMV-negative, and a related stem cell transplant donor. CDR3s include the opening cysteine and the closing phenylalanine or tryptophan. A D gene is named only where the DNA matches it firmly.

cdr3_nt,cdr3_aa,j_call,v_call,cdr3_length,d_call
TGTGCCAGCAGCTTGGGCCTCGGGTGCTTC,CASSLGLGCF,TRBJ2-7,TRBV5-4,10,-
TGTGCCAGCAGCCGACGACCGGCAGGTCCCGAGACCCAGTACTTC,CASSRRPAGPETQYF,TRBJ2-5,TRBV4-2,15,-
TGTGCCAGCAGCCAACGTACTAGTCTGTCAGCGTCAGATACGCAGTATTTT,CASSQRTSLSASDTQYF,TRBJ2-3,TRBV14,17,-
TGTGCTAGTGGTTTAGGGCTAGCCACAGATACGCAGTATTTT,CASGLGLATDTQYF,TRBJ2-3,TRBV12-5,14,-
TGTGCCAGCAGCTTAGTTGGGGGCAGGAATGAGCAGTTCTTC,CASSLVGGRNEQFF,TRBJ2-1,TRBV11-2,14,-
TGTGCCAGCAGTGATACAGCGGGGTACGAGCAGTACTTC,CASSDTAGYEQYF,TRBJ2-7,TRBV28,13,TRBD2
TGTGCCTGGAGCCGAGGGACTAGCCCGAACACCGGGGAGCTGTTTTTT,CAWSRGTSPNTGELFF,TRBJ2-2,TRBV30,16,TRBD2
TGCGCCAGCAGCCTTCGAGGAACCTTGGCCGGGGAGCTGTTTTTT,CASSLRGTLAGELFF,TRBJ2-2,TRBV5-1,15,-
TGTGCCACCAGCAGCGGGACTAGCGCCCAGTCACAGTACGAGCAGTACTTC,CATSSGTSAQSQYEQYF,TRBJ2-7,TRBV15,17,TRBD2
TGCGCCAGCAGCCAAGACCTGTTTGGACTTTTGGGAGGCAATCAGCCCCAGCATTTT,CASSQDLFGLLGGNQPQHF,TRBJ1-5,TRBV4-1,19,-